This T cell receptor (beta chain) emerged from a study of blood T cell repertoires in COVID-19. Study at large: Acute and convalescent COVID-19 specimens originated in the United States, Italy and Spain. The analysed material was cDNA or gDNA that came from T cells, B-cell-depleted T cells, or PBMCs.

Germline V lookup: CDR1 KGHDR, CDR2 SFDVKD. This CDR3 contains 16 residues. V shed 4 bases, J shed 6 bases, and the junction held 11 bases outside the gene matches. In the original workflow: Amplifying reference gene primers gave estimates of nucleated cell counts. The data were produced by immunoSEQ multiplex PCR, yet TCRdb's version contains in-frame clones alone and is incomplete. The V and J calls and the clone size are those of that table, but D and trimming were determined from the DNA. The sample shows 60,000 to 90,000 clones, about 74% of them seen only once. V gene TRBV24-1 combines with J gene TRBJ2-1, with 7 bases lining up with TRBD2. Sequencing was performed on peripheral blood. This receptor was obtained from a human donor with acute or convalescent COVID-19. The donor label of this sample is uncertain. Written as DNA, the CDR3 is TGTGCCACCAGTGACCCGACAAAGGCTAGCGGCAATGAGCAGTTCTTC. It is translated as CATSDPTKASGNEQFF.